Listed here are 21 T cell receptor beta chains from one sample, sequenced in a study of T cell responses to AZD1222 COVID-19 vaccine. Some clones are missing from TCRdb's copy, which holds only in-frame ones; the method was immunoSEQ multiplex PCR. The data hold approximately 120,000 clones, with over 75% observed a single time. This material consisted of peripheral blood, taken on day 0 of AZD1222 vaccination. The receptors here all came from an adult in good health.

J is TRBJ2-1 and V is TRBV7-2, with 10 bases that match TRBD1. V shed 5 bases, J shed 3 bases, and the junction held 4 bases outside the gene matches. The CDR3 has 15 amino acids. In germline, CDR1 is SGHTA, CDR2 FQGNSA. The CDR3 loop reads CASSPTGGGYNEQFF. In DNA, the CDR3 is TGTGCCAGCAGCCCGACAGGGGGCGGCTACAATGAGCAGTTCTTC.

The chain links TRBV7-9 to TRBJ2-1, with D uncertain. Germline CDR1 and CDR2: SEHNR and FQNEAQ (reference sequence). This CDR3 is 14 amino acids long. The V and J ends lost 2 bases and 4 bases respectively, with 9 bases between them. The CDR3 region is CASSLSELYNEQFF. DNA of the CDR3: TGTGCCAGCAGCTTAAGTGAGTTATACAATGAGCAGTTCTTC.

V and J are TRBV29-1 and TRBJ1-3, with TRBD1 matching 7 bases. CDR1 and CDR2 from the germline V gene are SQVTM and ANQGSEA. V dropped 6 bases and J dropped 0; count of bases not matched to a gene: 2. This CDR3 comprises 13 residues. CDR3 nucleotides: TGCAGCGTGGGACAGAGCTCTGGAAACACCATATATTTT. Its translation: CSVGQSSGNTIYF.

The chain carries TRBV6-2 or TRBV6-3 and TRBJ1-4, with a tentative D call TRBD1 (5 bases). The CDR3 consists of 16 residues. V lost 6 bases, J lost 4 bases, and 18 bases lay in between. Germline CDR1 and CDR2: MNHEY and SVGEGT. Here the CDR3 DNA reads TGTGCCAGCAGCGCATCAACGGACACAAGTAATGAAAAACTGTTTTTT. Its protein product is CASSASTDTSNEKLFF.

The rearrangement uses TRBV19 and TRBJ2-2; no reliable D call. V was cut by 3 bases and J by 1 base, with 3 bases left in between. Germline CDR1 reads LNHDA; CDR2 reads SQIVND (reference sequence). This CDR3 is 13 amino acids long. Written as DNA, the CDR3 is TGTGCCAGTAGTATTAAGAACACCGGGGAGCTGTTTTTT. It is translated as CASSIKNTGELFF.

The CDR3 DNA reads as TGCGCCAGCAGCCAAGATCGGGACTGGAACTATGGCTACACCTTC. Residues: CASSQDRDWNYGYTF. This chain links TRBV4-1 with TRBJ1-2, with a possible D match to TRBD1 (5 bases). This CDR3 spans 15 amino acids. The germline V gene has CDR1 MGHRA and CDR2 YSYEKL. The V end was cut by 0 bases, the J end by 2 bases, with 10 bases between.

Only one count was recorded for this clone. The CDR3 DNA follows: TGTGCCAGCAGTGGGATGGATCTCTACGAGCAGTACTTC. It specifies CASSGMDLYEQYF. J is TRBJ2-7 and V is TRBV2, with no clear D. Germline CDR1 SNHLY, CDR2 FYNNEI. V lost 4 bases and J 3 bases, leaving 10 bases between the germline ends. The CDR3 runs to 13 residues.

This chain connects TRBV7-8 to TRBJ1-5, with 8 positions matching TRBD1. The CDR3 contains 17 residues. Germline CDR1 is SGHVS and CDR2 is FQNEAQ. V lost 5 bases and J lost 3; bases outside the gene matches: 12. The CDR3 sequence: CASSPSRTGIFNQPQHF. CDR3 nucleotide sequence: TGTGCCAGCAGCCCCTCCAGGACAGGGATTTTCAATCAGCCCCAGCATTTT.

The chain is built from TRBV9 and TRBJ2-1; D gene uncertain. V lost 4 bases and J 0 bases, leaving 14 bases between the germline ends. CDR3 length: 16 residues. Germline CDR1 SGDLS, CDR2 YYNGEE. The CDR3 is CASSSRLMSSYNEQFF. DNA of the CDR3: TGTGCCAGCAGCTCACGACTCATGAGCTCCTACAATGAGCAGTTCTTC. The full variable domain, its missing parts supplied by reference TRBV9 and TRBJ2-1, is DSGVTQTPKHLITATGQRVTLRCSPRSGDLSVYWYQQSLDQGLQFLIQYYNGEERAKGNILERFSAQQFPDLHSELNLSSLELGDSALYFCASSSRLMSSYNEQFFGPGTRLTVL.

The chain employs TRBV6-5 and TRBJ1-5; D might be TRBD1 (6 bases). Looked up from germline, CDR1 is MNHEY and CDR2 is SVGAGI. The CDR3 has 13 amino acids. Trimming removed 8 bases at V and 5 bases at J, with 13 bases between. CDR3 in amino acids: CASSGQRDQPQHF. CDR3 DNA sequence: TGTGCCAGCTCCGGACAGAGGGATCAGCCCCAGCATTTT.

The gene calls are TRBV19 and TRBJ1-2; tentatively, D is TRBD1 (6 bases). The V gene lost 4 bases and the J gene lost 3 bases, with 9 bases spanning the gap. In germline, CDR1 is LNHDA, CDR2 SQIVND (reference sequence). The CDR3 is 13 amino acids. The CDR3 coding sequence is TGTGCCAGTAGTACAGGGGTGGACTATGGCTACACCTTC. Translating it yields CASSTGVDYGYTF.

The rearrangement links TRBV4-1 to TRBJ2-1; unclear D gene. The CDR3 covers 16 residues. CDR1 is MGHRA, CDR2 YSYEKL, per germline. Trimming stripped 1 base from V and 0 bases from J, with 10 bases between. Written as DNA, the CDR3 is TGCGCCAGCAGCCAAGCAGGCCCGAGCTCCTACAATGAGCAGTTCTTC. It is translated as CASSQAGPSSYNEQFF.

The chain carries TRBV5-1 and TRBJ2-1; 9 nucleotides agree with TRBD2. The trim removed 6 bases at V and 7 bases at J, leaving 11 bases unmatched. Per germline, CDR1 SGHRS and CDR2 YFSETQ. CDR3 size: 15 residues. DNA of the CDR3: TGCGCCAGCACCAATACGGCTAGCGGGGTTAATGAGCAGTTCTTC. It is translated as CASTNTASGVNEQFF.

The chain has TRBV6-5 and TRBJ1-2; tentatively, D is TRBD1 (5 bases). V was shortened by 7 bases and J by 5 bases, with 20 bases between the two germline ends. This CDR3 is 15 amino acids long. CDR1 MNHEY and CDR2 SVGAGI come from the germline V gene. The CDR3 sequence: CASTPQPGKYYGYTF. CDR3 DNA: TGTGCCAGCACTCCCCAGCCAGGGAAATATTATGGCTACACCTTC.

J is TRBJ2-3 and V is TRBV19, with 7 bases fitting TRBD1. The CDR3 is made up of 17 amino acids. Per the germline V gene, CDR1 is LNHDA and CDR2 is SQIVND (reference sequence). V dropped 1 base and J dropped 2; count of bases not matched to a gene: 9. The CDR3 DNA reads TGTGCCAGTAGTATAGGGTACAGGGGCCCTTACACAGATACGCAGTATTTT. Translation gives CASSIGYRGPYTDTQYF.

This clone was observed a handful of times. The chain combines TRBV30 with TRBJ2-1, with 12 bases fitting TRBD2. The CDR3 contains 14 residues. Losses at the gene ends were 2 bases for V and 10 bases for J; bases not matched to a gene: 6. Looked up from germline, CDR1 is GTSNPN and CDR2 is SVGIG (reference sequence). This chain's CDR3 is CAWSRTSGAAEQFF. CDR3 bases: TGTGCCTGGAGTCGGACTAGCGGGGCGGCCGAGCAGTTCTTC.

The chain couples TRBV2 to TRBJ1-2; a weak D match, TRBD1 (6 bases). CDR1 and CDR2 from the germline V gene are SNHLY and FYNNEI. Trimming cost V 4 bases and J 8 bases, with 23 bases left between them. This CDR3 contains 16 residues. The CDR3 reads CASSALGDTQKRGYTF. The DNA for the CDR3 is TGTGCCAGCAGTGCGCTTGGGGACACCCAAAAGAGGGGCTACACCTTC.

V gene TRBV5-1 combines with J gene TRBJ2-2, with 7 positions matching TRBD1. The CDR3 runs 15 residues. J lost 4 bases, V lost 0 bases, and 3 bases had no gene match. Germline assignment: CDR1 SGHRS and CDR2 YFSETQ. The CDR3 DNA sequence: TGCGCCAGCAGCTTGGGACAGGGCCCCACCGGGGAGCTGTTTTTT. Translated: CASSLGQGPTGELFF.

As concerns this clone: The sample has other DNA sequences that encode this CDR3 too. The rearrangement links TRBV19 to TRBJ1-2; D unclear. Germline CDR1 is LNHDA and CDR2 is SQIVND (reference sequence). The V end lost 0 bases, the J end lost 8 bases, and 10 bases lay between the germline ends. The CDR3 is made up of 13 amino acids. In nucleotides, the CDR3 is TGTGCCAGTAGTATAGATCGGACCGGCGGCTACACCTTC. Residues: CASSIDRTGGYTF.

The V call is TRBV5-1, the J call TRBJ2-3, with D possibly matching TRBD1 (5 bases). V was clipped by 4 bases and J by 2 bases, with 8 bases between them. The CDR3 is 13 residues long. From germline, CDR1 is SGHRS and CDR2 YFSETQ. DNA of the CDR3: TGCGCCAGCAGCACCAGGGACACAGATACGCAGTATTTT. Protein sequence: CASSTRDTDTQYF.

J is TRBJ1-4 and V is TRBV4-1; no reliable D call. Looked up from germline, CDR1 is MGHRA and CDR2 is YSYEKL. V lost 1 base and J lost 6, with 9 bases in between. This CDR3 comprises 14 residues. CDR3 coding DNA: TGCGCCAGCAGCCAAGTCCAGTTGGATGAAAAACTGTTTTTT. Amino acid sequence: CASSQVQLDEKLFF.